Listed below are T cell receptor beta chains from one sample, sequenced in a study of cytomegalovirus exposure and HLA in healthy donors. Measured with immunoSEQ multiplex PCR; TCRdb has only the in-frame clones, and not every one. The sample consists of 150,000 to 200,000 clones, around four fifths of them appearing once. Specimen: PBMCs. Receptors originate from a man between 18 and 35 years old in good health and CMV-seronegative. CDR3s leave out the opening cysteine and the closing phenylalanine or tryptophan. Clone sizes are given selectively: once, few, many, or a class where the clone is expanded.

V gene	J gene	clone size	CDR3 length	CDR3 protein
TRBV4-1	TRBJ1-5	NA	13	ASSQDLGGDQPQH
TRBV2	TRBJ1-2	NA	11	ASSVGTEIGYT
TRBV18	TRBJ2-7	NA	11	ASSPGGVFEQY
TRBV18	TRBJ2-7	NA	12	ASSPGTVSYEQY
TRBV7-2	TRBJ2-1	few	12	ASSLVAGSNEQF
TRBV6-1	TRBJ1-2	NA	13	ASSSTGYNDYGYT
TRBV5-4	TRBJ2-5	NA	12	ASSLGVVQETQY
TRBV7-9	TRBJ1-4	NA	13	ASSLGQGANEKLF
TRBV2	TRBJ2-3	NA	12	ANRPGQGTDTQY
TRBV5-4	TRBJ1-4	NA	13	ASSLLGAKGEKLF
TRBV28	TRBJ2-1	NA	17	ASSLQGYGPQGRKNEQF
TRBV28	TRBJ2-5	NA	10	ASSPSRGAQY
TRBV10-3	TRBJ2-2	NA	11	AISGTGAGELF
TRBV9	TRBJ2-4	NA	16	ASSKSWATDYAKNIQY
TRBV2	TRBJ1-1	NA	11	ASIWGAGGEAF
TRBV4-2	TRBJ1-3	NA	16	ASSHNSRGGRSGNTIY